This is a list of T cell receptor beta chains from one sample in a study of T cell responses to AZD1222 COVID-19 vaccine. Generated by immunoSEQ multiplex PCR, the TCRdb table keeps only in-frame clones and is missing some. The sample holds more than 150,000 clones; about 86% are singletons and the top ten take 0.45% to 0.55%. The sequenced sample was peripheral blood, obtained on day 0 of AZD1222 vaccination. Source of these receptors: an adult in good health. Both conserved end residues are trimmed from each CDR3. Each record gives: V gene, clone size, D gene, CDR3 protein. The D gene is left open where the match is weak. Size values are once, few and many counts, or a class for expanded clones, and some rows have none.

TRBV28	-	TRBD2	ASTKPTSGRPYEQY
TRBV7-2	-	TRBD2	ASSRTSGGGTGELF
TRBV7-9	-	-	ASLVGGRGETQY
TRBV5-1	-	-	ASSFNGATNTEAF
TRBV29-1	-	TRBD1	SVVTGGLNTEAF
TRBV5-1	-	-	ASSPDPAGNQPQH
TRBV6-5	-	-	ASSPLGANTGELF
TRBV12-1	-	-	ASSFGGDRSYEQY
TRBV7-8	-	TRBD2	ASNSRRFGGVHEQY
TRBV6-2/TRBV6-3	-	-	ASSYPLQGLNTEAF
TRBV6-6	-	TRBD1	ASSYRQGDTEAF
TRBV21-1	-	-	ASSKAGPMICNEQF
TRBV19	-	-	ASSISFSSSEQF
TRBV11-2	-	-	ASSLGDQPQH
TRBV20-1	-	-	SASSWAGANVLT
TRBV9	-	TRBD1	ASSAGTGRSTEAF
TRBV28	-	-	ASSSWTDSNQPQH
TRBV11-1	-	-	ASSLGMNTEAF
TRBV18	-	-	ASSLSTGQETQY
TRBV2	-	-	ASRALSSYNEQF
TRBV3-1/TRBV3-2	-	-	ASSQGSAGGEQF
TRBV11-1	-	-	ASSPSQAISYEQY
TRBV7-6	-	TRBD2	ASSVSGRSYEQY
TRBV19	few	TRBD1	ASSNRDRGSTEAF
TRBV21-1	once	-	ASLGLPEAF
TRBV5-1	-	-	ASSLAIQGGYNEQF
TRBV9	-	-	ASSVGPRGGMTIGYT
TRBV7-7	-	-	ASSPVGGGEQY
TRBV6-5	-	TRBD1	ASTVSTGQNEKLF
TRBV28	-	TRBD2	ASSFLAGGPDTQY
TRBV7-9	-	-	ASSAAGSGAYEQY
TRBV5-1	-	TRBD2	ASSQVLGAGGINEQF
TRBV10-3	-	-	AISEDQGHYGYT
TRBV15	-	TRBD1	ATSSAGTGNQPQH